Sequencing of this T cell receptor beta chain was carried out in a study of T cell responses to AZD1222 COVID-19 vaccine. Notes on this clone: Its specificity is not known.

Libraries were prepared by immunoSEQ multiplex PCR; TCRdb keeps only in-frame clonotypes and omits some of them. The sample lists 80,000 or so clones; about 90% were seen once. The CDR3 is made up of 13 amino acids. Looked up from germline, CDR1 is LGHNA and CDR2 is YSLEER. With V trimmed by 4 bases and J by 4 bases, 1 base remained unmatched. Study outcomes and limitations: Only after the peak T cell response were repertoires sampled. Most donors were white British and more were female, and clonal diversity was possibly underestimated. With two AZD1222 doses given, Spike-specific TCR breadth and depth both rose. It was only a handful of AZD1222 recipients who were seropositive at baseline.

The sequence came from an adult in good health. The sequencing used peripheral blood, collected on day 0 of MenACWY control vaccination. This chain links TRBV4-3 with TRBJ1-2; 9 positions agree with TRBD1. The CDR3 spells CASSPTGGYGYTF. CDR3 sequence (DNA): TGCGCCAGCAGCCCGACAGGGGGCTATGGCTACACCTTC.